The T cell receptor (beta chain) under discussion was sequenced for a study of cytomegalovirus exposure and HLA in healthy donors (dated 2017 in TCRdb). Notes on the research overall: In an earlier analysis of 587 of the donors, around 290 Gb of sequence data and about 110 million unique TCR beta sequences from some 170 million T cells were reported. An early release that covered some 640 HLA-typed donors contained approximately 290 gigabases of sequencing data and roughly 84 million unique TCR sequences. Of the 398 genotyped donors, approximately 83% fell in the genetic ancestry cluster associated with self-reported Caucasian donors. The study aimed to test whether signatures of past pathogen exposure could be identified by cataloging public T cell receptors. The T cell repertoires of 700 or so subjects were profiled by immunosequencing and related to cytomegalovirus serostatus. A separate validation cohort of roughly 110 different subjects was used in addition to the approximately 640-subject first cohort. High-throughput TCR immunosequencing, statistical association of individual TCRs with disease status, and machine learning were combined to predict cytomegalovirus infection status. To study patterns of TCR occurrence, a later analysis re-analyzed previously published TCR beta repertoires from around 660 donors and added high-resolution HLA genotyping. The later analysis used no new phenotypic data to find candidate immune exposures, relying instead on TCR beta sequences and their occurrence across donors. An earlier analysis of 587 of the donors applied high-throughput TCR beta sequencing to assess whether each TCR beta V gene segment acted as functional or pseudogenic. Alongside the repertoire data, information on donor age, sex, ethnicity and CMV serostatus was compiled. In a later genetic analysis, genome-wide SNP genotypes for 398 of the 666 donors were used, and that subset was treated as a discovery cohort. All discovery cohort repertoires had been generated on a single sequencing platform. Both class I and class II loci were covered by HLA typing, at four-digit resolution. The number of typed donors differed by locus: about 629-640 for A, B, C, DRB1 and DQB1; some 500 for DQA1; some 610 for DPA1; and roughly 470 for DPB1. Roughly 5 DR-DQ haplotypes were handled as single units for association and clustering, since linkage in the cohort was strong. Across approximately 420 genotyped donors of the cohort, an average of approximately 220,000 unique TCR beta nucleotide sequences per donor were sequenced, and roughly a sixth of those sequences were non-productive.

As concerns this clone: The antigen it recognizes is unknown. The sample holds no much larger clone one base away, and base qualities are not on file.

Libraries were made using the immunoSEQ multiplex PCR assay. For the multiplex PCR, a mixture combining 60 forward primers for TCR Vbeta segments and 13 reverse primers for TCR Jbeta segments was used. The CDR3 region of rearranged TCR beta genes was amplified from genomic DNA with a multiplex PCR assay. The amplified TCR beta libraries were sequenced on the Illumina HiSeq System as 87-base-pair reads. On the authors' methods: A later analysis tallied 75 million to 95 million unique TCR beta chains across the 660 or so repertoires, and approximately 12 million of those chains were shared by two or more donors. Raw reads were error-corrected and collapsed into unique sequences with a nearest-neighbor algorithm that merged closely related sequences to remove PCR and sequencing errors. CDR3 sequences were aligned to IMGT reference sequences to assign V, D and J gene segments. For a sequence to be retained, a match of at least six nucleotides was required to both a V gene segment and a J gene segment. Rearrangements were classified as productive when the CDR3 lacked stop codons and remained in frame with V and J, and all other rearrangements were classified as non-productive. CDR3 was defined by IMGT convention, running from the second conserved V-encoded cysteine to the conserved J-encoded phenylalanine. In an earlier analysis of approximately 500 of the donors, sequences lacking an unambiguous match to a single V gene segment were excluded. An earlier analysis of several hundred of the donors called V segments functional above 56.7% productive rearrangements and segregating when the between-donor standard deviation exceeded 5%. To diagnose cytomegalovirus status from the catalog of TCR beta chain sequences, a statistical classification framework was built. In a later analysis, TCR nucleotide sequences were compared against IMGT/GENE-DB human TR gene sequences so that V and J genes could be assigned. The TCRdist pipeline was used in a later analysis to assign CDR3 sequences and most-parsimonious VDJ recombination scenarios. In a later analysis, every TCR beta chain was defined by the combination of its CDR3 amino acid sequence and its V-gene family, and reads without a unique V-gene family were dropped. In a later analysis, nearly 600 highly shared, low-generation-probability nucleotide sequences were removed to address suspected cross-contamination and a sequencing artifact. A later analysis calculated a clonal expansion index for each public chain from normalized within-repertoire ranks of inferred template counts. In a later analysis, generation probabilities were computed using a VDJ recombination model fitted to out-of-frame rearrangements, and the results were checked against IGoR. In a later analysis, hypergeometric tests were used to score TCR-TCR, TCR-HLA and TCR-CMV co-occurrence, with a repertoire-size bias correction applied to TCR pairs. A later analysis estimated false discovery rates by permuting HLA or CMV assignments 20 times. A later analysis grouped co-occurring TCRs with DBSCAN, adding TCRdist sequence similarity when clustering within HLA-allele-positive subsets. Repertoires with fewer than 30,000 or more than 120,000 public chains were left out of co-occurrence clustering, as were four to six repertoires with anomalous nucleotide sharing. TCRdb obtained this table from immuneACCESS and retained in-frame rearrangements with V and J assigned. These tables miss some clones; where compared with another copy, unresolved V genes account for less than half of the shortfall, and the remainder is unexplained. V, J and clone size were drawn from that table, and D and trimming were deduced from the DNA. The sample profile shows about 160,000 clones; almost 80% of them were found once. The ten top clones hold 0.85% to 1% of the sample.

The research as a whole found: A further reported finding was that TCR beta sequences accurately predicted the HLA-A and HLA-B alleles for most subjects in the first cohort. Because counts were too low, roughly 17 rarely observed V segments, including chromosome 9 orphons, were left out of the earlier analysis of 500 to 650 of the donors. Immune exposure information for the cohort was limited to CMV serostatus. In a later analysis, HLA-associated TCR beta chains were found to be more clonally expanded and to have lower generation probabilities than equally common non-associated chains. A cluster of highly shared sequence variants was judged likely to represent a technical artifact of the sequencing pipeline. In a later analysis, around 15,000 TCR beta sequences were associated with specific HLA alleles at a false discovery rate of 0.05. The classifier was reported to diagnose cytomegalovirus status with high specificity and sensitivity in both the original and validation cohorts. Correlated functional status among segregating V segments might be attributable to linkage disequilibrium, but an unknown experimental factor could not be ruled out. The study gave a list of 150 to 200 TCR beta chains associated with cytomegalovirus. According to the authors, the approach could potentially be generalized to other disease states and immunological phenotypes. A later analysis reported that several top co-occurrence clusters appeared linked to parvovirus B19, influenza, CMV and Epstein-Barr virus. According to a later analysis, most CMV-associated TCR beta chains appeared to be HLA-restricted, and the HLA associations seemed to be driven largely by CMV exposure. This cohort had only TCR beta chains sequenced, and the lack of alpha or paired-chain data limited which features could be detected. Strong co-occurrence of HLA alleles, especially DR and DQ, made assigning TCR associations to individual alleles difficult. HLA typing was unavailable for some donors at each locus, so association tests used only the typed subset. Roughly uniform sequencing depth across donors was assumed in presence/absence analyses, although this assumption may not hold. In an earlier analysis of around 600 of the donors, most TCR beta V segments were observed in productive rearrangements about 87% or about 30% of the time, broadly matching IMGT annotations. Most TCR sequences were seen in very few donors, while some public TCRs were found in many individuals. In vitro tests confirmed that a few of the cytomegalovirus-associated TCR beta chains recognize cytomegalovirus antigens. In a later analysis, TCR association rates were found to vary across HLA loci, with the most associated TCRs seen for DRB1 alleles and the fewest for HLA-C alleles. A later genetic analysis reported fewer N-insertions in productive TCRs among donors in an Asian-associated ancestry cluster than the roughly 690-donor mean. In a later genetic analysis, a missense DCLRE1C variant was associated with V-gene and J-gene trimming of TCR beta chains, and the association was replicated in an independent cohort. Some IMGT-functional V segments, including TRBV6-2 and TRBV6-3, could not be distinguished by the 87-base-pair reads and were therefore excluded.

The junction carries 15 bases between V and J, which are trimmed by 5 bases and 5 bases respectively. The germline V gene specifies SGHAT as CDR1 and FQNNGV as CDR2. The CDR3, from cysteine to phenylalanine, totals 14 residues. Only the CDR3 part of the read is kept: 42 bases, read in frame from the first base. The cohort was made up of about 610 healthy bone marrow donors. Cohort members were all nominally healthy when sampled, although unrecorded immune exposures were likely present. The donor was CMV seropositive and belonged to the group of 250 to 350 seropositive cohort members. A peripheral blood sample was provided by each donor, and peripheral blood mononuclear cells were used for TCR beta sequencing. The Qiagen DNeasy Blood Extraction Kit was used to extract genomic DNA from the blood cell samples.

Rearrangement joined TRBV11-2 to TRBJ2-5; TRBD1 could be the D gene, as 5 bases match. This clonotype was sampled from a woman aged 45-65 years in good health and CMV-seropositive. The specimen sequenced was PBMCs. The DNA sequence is TGTGCCAGCAGCCTCGGAAGGGGTCAGGAGACCCAGTACTTC. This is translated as CASSLGRGQETQYF.